These 9 T cell receptor beta chains came from one sample sequenced in a study of blood T cell repertoires in COVID-19. The repertoire was sequenced with immunoSEQ multiplex PCR; TCRdb's copy has only in-frame clones and lacks some. The sample carries about 400,000 clones, roughly 89% recorded once. The sample consisted of peripheral blood. These receptor sequences come from a woman aged 25 to 45 with active or convalescent COVID-19.

This clone was recorded at least ten times. The chain uses TRBV15 and TRBJ1-6; D may be TRBD1 (5 bases). CDR1 is LNHNV, CDR2 YYDKDF, per germline (reference sequence). The CDR3 loop spans 16 amino acids. Between the trimmed V and J ends, which lost 0 bases and 4 bases, there was a span of 10 bases. CDR3: CATSRDRERYNSPLHF. CDR3 DNA sequence: TGTGCCACCAGCAGAGACAGGGAAAGGTATAATTCACCCCTCCACTTT.

The chain joins TRBV9 to TRBJ2-5; a possible D gene is TRBD2 (5 bases). Trimming took off 4 bases at V and 5 bases at J, with 12 bases between the two ends. CDR3 length: 13 amino acids. CDR1 SGDLS and CDR2 YYNGEE come from the germline V gene. CDR3 sequence reads: CASSPHPGETQYF. For the CDR3, the DNA is TGTGCCAGCAGCCCTCACCCGGGGGAGACCCAGTACTTC.

Remarks on this clone: Other nucleotide sequences in the sample specify the same CDR3. This chain links TRBV2 with TRBJ1-2; 8 bases map to TRBD1. CDR1 and CDR2 (germline): SNHLY, FYNNEI. The V gene end was trimmed by 5 bases and the J gene end by 4 bases; junction bases not matched to a gene: 0. The CDR3 length is 12 residues. CDR3: CASSTGGYGYTF. As DNA, the CDR3 is TGTGCCAGCAGTACAGGGGGCTATGGCTACACCTTC.

The V and J genes are TRBV3-1 (or the pseudogene TRBV3-2) and TRBJ2-7; D ambiguous. Germline V lookup: CDR1 LGHDT, CDR2 YNNKEL (reference sequence). The CDR3 contains 12 residues. Trimming stripped 1 base from V and 3 bases from J, with 4 bases between. In DNA form, the CDR3 reads TGTGCCAGCAGCCAAGGAGACTACGAGCAGTACTTC. Amino acids: CASSQGDYEQYF.

This sequence joins TRBV3-1 (or the pseudogene TRBV3-2) and TRBJ2-2; perhaps TRBD1 as D (6 bases). Looked up from germline, CDR1 is LGHDT and CDR2 is YNNKEL (reference sequence). V was cut by 3 bases and J by 1 base, with 6 bases left in between. CDR3 length: 14 residues. CDR3 coding DNA: TGTGCCAGCAGCCAGGGACAGAACACCGGGGAGCTGTTTTTT. Encoded protein: CASSQGQNTGELFF.

The chain recombines TRBV7-2 with TRBJ1-6; 10 bases are a match to TRBD1. Trimming cost V 0 bases and J 8 bases; bases outside gene matches: 4. The CDR3 extends over 16 amino acids. Germline CDR1 SGHTA, CDR2 FQGNSA. The DNA for the CDR3 is TGTGCCAGCAGCTTAGCCTGGGACAGGGGATATTCACCCCTCCACTTT. Translating gives CASSLAWDRGYSPLHF.

CDR3 residues: CASSLRGGTRGTDTQYF. The CDR3 nucleotides read TGTGCCAGCAGCTTGCGGGGGGGGACGAGGGGCACAGATACGCAGTATTTT. V gene TRBV11-2 combines with J gene TRBJ2-3; 9 positions agree with TRBD2. Germline assignment: CDR1 SGHAT and CDR2 FQNNGV. This CDR3 has 17 amino acids. V gave up 3 bases and J gave up 1 base; unmatched junction bases: 8. The whole variable domain, remainder taken from reference TRBV11-2 and TRBJ2-3, is EAGVAQSPRYKIIEKRQSVAFWCNPISGHATLYWYQQILGQGPKLLIQFQNNGVVDDSQLPKDRFSAERLKGVDSTLKIQPAKLEDSAVYLCASSLRGGTRGTDTQYFGPGTRLTVL.

The V call is TRBV2, the J call TRBJ1-2, with 9 positions matching TRBD1. Looked up from germline, CDR1 is SNHLY and CDR2 is FYNNEI. Trimming cost V 5 bases and J 8 bases; bases outside gene matches: 9. This CDR3 has 14 amino acids. CDR3 in amino acids: CASSYKQGAWGYTF. Written as DNA, the CDR3 is TGTGCCAGCAGTTATAAACAGGGGGCTTGGGGCTACACCTTC.

The chain carries TRBV7-8 and TRBJ2-5; the D gene is possibly TRBD2 (6 bases). The CDR3 extends over 15 amino acids. CDR1 and CDR2 from the germline V gene are SGHVS and FQNEAQ. V lost 5 bases to trimming and J lost 4 bases, with 17 bases between them. The DNA of the CDR3 is TGTGCCAGCAGCCCCGTCGAGTTGGGAGGAGAGACCCAGTACTTC. It codes for CASSPVELGGETQYF.